Listed here is a single T cell receptor beta chain. Its cognate antigen is unknown. These data come from a study of T cell responses to AZD1222 COVID-19 vaccine. About the research overall: Pooled samples include second doses given at about 4 or 12 weeks.

TCRdb's copy holds only in-frame clones and misses some; the assay was immunoSEQ multiplex PCR. The sample includes 200,000 to 300,000 clones, just over 90% of them seen just once. The CDR3 has 14 residues. CDR1 is MGHRA, CDR2 YSYEKL, per germline. With 3 bases removed from V and 1 base from J, the gap between germline ends came to 9 bases. General study points: Reportedly, nearly half of unique spike TCRs recognized epitopes outside B.1.351/B.1.1.7 mutations. Mostly white British, mostly female donors; authors suggested clonal diversity may be underestimated. It was only after the peak T cell response that any repertoires were sampled.

The receptor was isolated from an adult in good health. The chain joins TRBV4-1 to TRBJ1-1; D gene unclear. Material: peripheral blood, obtained on day 0 of AZD1222 vaccination. Here the CDR3 reads CASSHPLRNTEAFF. Here the CDR3 DNA reads TGCGCCAGCAGCCATCCCCTCAGGAACACTGAAGCTTTCTTT.